This passage covers 11 T cell receptor beta chains from one sample sequenced in a study of blood T cell dynamics during melanoma immunotherapy (TCRdb year 2020). The sample's time point label is to be understood as: week 3, after first cycle of checkpoint inhibitor. The library was built by means of the immunoSEQ multiplex PCR assay. Not all clones reach the TCRdb copy of this immuneACCESS table, which keeps in-frame sequences only. Checked studies attribute under half of the gap to unresolved V genes and leave the rest unexplained. This sample holds around 13,000 clones; around 91% were observed only once. Around 0.18% of the sample belongs to the ten largest clones. Sequences were derived from effector memory CD8+ T cells from blood, sampled from a patient treated with checkpoint blockade. These receptor sequences come from a human donor with melanoma.

This chain connects TRBV7-8 to TRBJ1-2; D possibly corresponds to TRBD1 (6 bases). V lost 5 bases, J lost 3 bases, and 16 bases lay in between. The germline gives CDR1 SGHVS, CDR2 FQNEAQ. The CDR3 is made up of 15 amino acids. CDR3 nucleotides: TGTGCCAGCAGCGTTTACAGGGAACTTGACTATGGCTACACCTTC. Translated: CASSVYRELDYGYTF.

This clone was counted a few times. The chain employs TRBV4-1 and TRBJ2-7; D is unresolved. The CDR3 has 12 residues. The germline V gene has CDR1 MGHRA and CDR2 YSYEKL. The V end lost 0 bases, the J end lost 8 bases, and 8 bases lay between the germline ends. CDR3 region: CASSQDGSQQYF. The DNA for the CDR3 is TGCGCCAGCAGCCAAGACGGCAGTCAGCAGTACTTC.

The gene calls are TRBV7-9 and TRBJ1-1; a weak D match, TRBD1 (5 bases). CDR1 and CDR2 from the germline V gene are SEHNR and FQNEAQ (reference sequence). The CDR3 has 11 amino acids. Trimming removed 2 bases from V and 7 bases from J, with 5 bases in between. For the CDR3, the DNA is TGTGCCAGCAGCTTAAGGGGTGAAGCTTTCTTT. Translating it yields CASSLRGEAFF. The entire variable domain, with the rest obtained from reference TRBV7-9 and TRBJ1-1, is as follows: DTGVSQNPRHKITKRGQNVTFRCDPISEHNRLYWYRQTLGQGPEFLTYFQNEAQLEKSRLLSDRFSAERPKGSFSTLEIQRTEQGDSAMYLCASSLRGEAFFGQGTRLTVV.

J is TRBJ2-1 and V is TRBV10-3; TRBD1 or TRBD2 may be the D gene (5 bases each). The V and J ends lost 2 bases and 7 bases respectively, with 9 bases between them. CDR1 is ENHRY, CDR2 SYGVKD, per germline. The CDR3 consists of 13 residues. DNA of the CDR3: TGTGCCATCAGTGAGGGCAGGGAGAATGAGCAGTTCTTC. It specifies CAISEGRENEQFF.

This clone came up once. The chain couples TRBV27 to TRBJ2-7; 10 bases match TRBD2. V lost 2 bases and J lost 2; bases outside the gene matches: 3. CDR3 length: 15 residues. Germline CDR1 and CDR2: MNHEY and SMNVEV (reference sequence). CDR3: CASSLVLAGTYEQYF. Here the CDR3 DNA reads TGTGCCAGCAGTTTAGTACTAGCGGGAACCTACGAGCAGTACTTC.

V is TRBV15 and J is TRBJ1-1, with D unclear. The length of the CDR3 is 14 residues. The germline V gene encodes CDR1 LNHNV and CDR2 YYDKDF (reference sequence). V lost 1 base and J lost 0, with 6 bases in between. CDR3 nucleotide sequence: TGTGCCACCAGCAGAGGCACGGTGAACACTGAAGCTTTCTTT. As protein: CATSRGTVNTEAFF.

This chain uses TRBV5-1 with TRBJ2-7, with 9 bases aligning to TRBD1. Germline V lookup: CDR1 SGHRS, CDR2 YFSETQ. V dropped 6 bases and J dropped 7; count of bases not matched to a gene: 5. This CDR3 region has 12 residues. CDR3 DNA: TGCGCCAGCAAACAGGGGGCTTCAGAGCAGTACTTC. Translated, it gives CASKQGASEQYF.

This clone was counted only a few times. The chain carries TRBV28 and TRBJ1-2, with D tentatively TRBD1 (5 bases). This CDR3 region has 12 residues. V shed 7 bases and J shed 7 bases, with 13 bases lying between them. Germline V gene data show CDR1 as MDHEN and CDR2 as SYDVKM. The CDR3 reads CASTHLGAGYTF. Here the CDR3 DNA reads TGTGCCAGCACCCATTTAGGGGCTGGCTACACCTTC.

This chain uses TRBV28 with TRBJ2-7, with 8 bases lining up with TRBD2. Losses at the gene ends were 9 bases for V and 2 bases for J; bases not matched to a gene: 15. Germline-derived CDR1 and CDR2 are MDHEN and SYDVKM. This CDR3 spans 16 amino acids. The CDR3 nucleotides read TGTGCCAGGGAAGACAACTCGGGACTAGGGACCTACGAGCAGTACTTC. This codes for CAREDNSGLGTYEQYF. Together with reference TRBV28 and TRBJ2-7, the CDR3 gives the full variable domain: DVKVTQSSRYLVKRTGEKVFLECVQDMDHENMFWYRQDPGLGLRLIYFSYDVKMKEKGDIPEGYSVSREKKERFSLILESASTNQTSMYLCAREDNSGLGTYEQYFGPGTRLTVT.

This chain links TRBV19 with TRBJ1-2; D is perhaps TRBD1 (5 bases). Germline CDR1 and CDR2: LNHDA and SQIVND (reference sequence). The CDR3 consists of 14 residues. With 2 bases removed from V and 5 bases from J, the gap between germline ends came to 12 bases. DNA of the CDR3: TGTGCCAGTAGTATAAACCCGACAGCTTATGGCTACACCTTC. Translation: CASSINPTAYGYTF.

This sequence joins TRBV27 and TRBJ2-5; tentative D call: TRBD1 (5 bases). V gave up 4 bases and J gave up 1 base, with 10 bases separating them. The CDR3 contains 14 residues. CDR1 is MNHEY and CDR2 is SMNVEV in the germline V gene (reference sequence). The DNA for the CDR3 is TGTGCCAGCAGTTCCGGACACCTCCAAGAGACCCAGTACTTC. It yields the protein CASSSGHLQETQYF.